The clone carrying this T cell receptor (beta chain) showed up just a few times. Its antigen is unidentified. This sample is part of a study of T cell repertoires in cytomegalovirus infection. The study's findings and limits: Of the TCR beta families, the public ones yielded a cumulative frequency that identified carriers of CMV plus the relevant HLA.

TCRdb itself ran the reads through MiXCR, one entry per CDR3 protein. The sample lists some 120,000 distinct CDR3 sequences, roughly 32% seen once, with roughly three fifths in the top ten. The CDR3 length is 15 residues. CDR1 and CDR2 from the germline V gene are SGHVS and FNYEAQ. V was clipped by 5 bases and J by 0 bases, with 13 bases between them. The sequence came from a human donor in good health (CMV status not recorded). Some clones in this sample may be carry-over from other donors' samples. The V call is TRBV7-6, the J call TRBJ2-5; D ambiguous. Sequenced here: CD8+ T cells from cultured PBMCs, sampled from culture after CMV antigen stimulation. CDR3 sequence reads: CASSPVEQYQETQYF. The CDR3 DNA reads TGTGCCAGCAGCCCCGTAGAACAGTACCAAGAGACCCAGTACTTC.